What follows describes a single T cell receptor beta chain. The antigen is unknown. This specimen belongs to a study of T cell responses to AZD1222 COVID-19 vaccine. General study results and limits: Spike-specific TCR breadth and depth went up after people got two AZD1222 doses. The donors showed a predominance of white British ancestry and of females, with possible underestimation of clonal diversity. Spike was spanned by vaccine-associated CD4 TCRs, which were dominant at 160-218 and 743-854.

The CDR3 is made up of 15 amino acids. V trimming: 4 bases; J trimming: 1 base; junction bases outside the gene matches: 4. The V gene's germline CDR1 is LNHDA and CDR2 SQIVND (reference sequence). The assay was immunoSEQ multiplex PCR, and TCRdb's table has in-frame clones only and misses some. Of about 190,000 clones listed, about nine tenths were seen once; the top ten hold 2.5% to 3%. The genes are TRBV19 and TRBJ1-5; 7 positions agree with TRBD1. The sequenced sample was peripheral blood, obtained on day 0 of MenACWY control vaccination. The TCR was taken from an adult in good health. In DNA, the CDR3 is TGTGCCAGTAGTAGACAGGGAACGAGCAATCAGCCCCAGCATTTT. Its protein is CASSRQGTSNQPQHF.